Presented here are 10 T cell receptor beta chains from one specimen sequenced in a study of T-cell reconstitution after alpha-beta-depleted transplantation in children. The TCRbeta library incorporated unique molecular identifiers. TCRdb reprocessed the PCR reads via MiXCR and lists one record per CDR3 protein. The repertoire includes about 610,000 distinct CDR3 sequences, about 10% of them detected once, and less than 5% sits in the top ten. The sample here was PBMCs from the stem cell graft donor, taken from the stem cell graft. The origin of the receptors is a human donor who donated a stem cell graft to a child with acute myeloid leukemia.

The chain uses TRBV29-1 and TRBJ2-7; 8 nucleotides line up with TRBD2. V was clipped by 7 bases and J by 0 bases; unmatched bases: 11. The CDR3 consists of 15 residues. Germline CDR1 is SQVTM and CDR2 is ANQGSEA. CDR3 bases: TGCAGCGCCAGGCCGGGGGGGGGCCCCTCCTACGAGCAGTACTTC. This codes for CSARPGGGPSYEQYF.

This clonotype was recorded many times. The chain is built from TRBV10-3 and TRBJ1-5; 7 nucleotides agree with TRBD1. Germline V CDR1 and CDR2: ENHRY, SYGVKD. The CDR3 contains 14 residues. The junction had 4 bases not matched to a gene; V was cut back by 3 bases and J by 5 bases. The CDR3 bases are TGTGCCATCAGTGACAGACAGGGATATCAGCCCCAGCATTTT. The encoded protein is CAISDRQGYQPQHF.

This clonotype was observed many times. The V gene is TRBV29-1, the J gene TRBJ2-7; 8 bases align to TRBD2. The germline V gene has CDR1 SQVTM and CDR2 ANQGSEA. After removal of 2 bases from V and 3 bases from J, the junction contained 9 bases not matched to a gene. There are 15 residues in the CDR3. The CDR3 is CSVEQVSSGFYEQYF. CDR3 DNA sequence: TGCAGCGTTGAACAGGTGTCTAGCGGGTTCTACGAGCAGTACTTC.

The chain is built from TRBV20-1 and TRBJ2-5; TRBD2 matches 10 bases. The trim removed 0 bases at V and 1 base at J, leaving 5 bases unmatched. CDR1 DFQATT and CDR2 SNEGSKA come from the germline V gene (reference sequence). The CDR3 runs to 16 residues. CDR3 nucleotides: TGCAGTGCTAGAGACCCACTAGCGGGGCCCCAAGAGACCCAGTACTTC. Translated: CSARDPLAGPQETQYF.

The CDR3 DNA reads as TGTGCCAGCAGCCCTAGGGGGGGGCAATCAGATACGCAGTATTTT. This encodes CASSPRGGQSDTQYF. This chain uses TRBV7-8 with TRBJ2-3; possible D gene TRBD2, 7 bases. This CDR3 is 15 amino acids long. Trimming removed 5 bases from V and 4 bases from J, with 16 bases in between. Germline CDR1 is SGHVS and CDR2 is FQNEAQ.

This clonotype was observed a handful of times. This chain uses TRBV6-5 with TRBJ1-6, with 7 bases fitting TRBD1. CDR3 length equals 17 residues. Trimming took 6 bases from V and 8 from J; bases not matched to a gene: 16. Germline CDR1 MNHEY, CDR2 SVGAGI. The CDR3 reads CASSQTRQGRRDSPLHF. The CDR3 DNA reads as TGTGCCAGCAGCCAGACCCGACAGGGTAGACGGGATTCACCCCTCCACTTT.

This clonotype was recorded once. This sequence joins TRBV12-3 or TRBV12-4 and TRBJ2-7, with TRBD2 matching 16 bases. The CDR3 runs 18 residues. V shed 11 bases, J shed 6 bases, and the junction held 19 bases outside the gene matches. The CDR3 loop is CARWVGLAGGPAVPEQYF. The DNA of the CDR3 is TGTGCCCGCTGGGTGGGACTAGCGGGAGGGCCAGCTGTACCCGAGCAGTACTTC.

This clonotype was observed a few times. The gene calls are TRBV7-2 and TRBJ1-3; a possible D gene is TRBD1 (5 bases). V lost 5 bases and J lost 0, with 11 bases in between. Germline V gene sequence: CDR1 SGHTA, CDR2 FQGNSA. The length of the CDR3 is 15 residues. Here the CDR3 reads CASSARQPSGNTIYF. CDR3 sequence (DNA): TGTGCCAGCAGCGCCCGACAGCCCTCTGGAAACACCATATATTTT.

This clonotype was found many times. The rearrangement links TRBV24-1 to TRBJ2-3; no clear D. V lost 4 bases, J lost 4 bases, and 17 bases lay in between. The CDR3 consists of 16 residues. Germline V gene data show CDR1 as KGHDR and CDR2 as SFDVKD. The CDR3 nucleotides read TGTGCCACCAGTGACTCAGTCACCCTGGGTGCAGATACGCAGTATTTT. This sequence encodes CATSDSVTLGADTQYF.

In this sample, this clonotype turned up a few times. The chain joins TRBV20-1 to TRBJ1-4; TRBD1 might be the D (6 bases). The CDR3 loop spans 13 amino acids. V was clipped by 5 bases and J by 3 bases, with 10 bases between them. Germline assignment: CDR1 DFQATT and CDR2 SNEGSKA (reference sequence). CDR3 amino acids: CSAHRASNEKLFF. The CDR3 region has the DNA TGCAGTGCTCACAGGGCTTCTAATGAAAAACTGTTTTTT.